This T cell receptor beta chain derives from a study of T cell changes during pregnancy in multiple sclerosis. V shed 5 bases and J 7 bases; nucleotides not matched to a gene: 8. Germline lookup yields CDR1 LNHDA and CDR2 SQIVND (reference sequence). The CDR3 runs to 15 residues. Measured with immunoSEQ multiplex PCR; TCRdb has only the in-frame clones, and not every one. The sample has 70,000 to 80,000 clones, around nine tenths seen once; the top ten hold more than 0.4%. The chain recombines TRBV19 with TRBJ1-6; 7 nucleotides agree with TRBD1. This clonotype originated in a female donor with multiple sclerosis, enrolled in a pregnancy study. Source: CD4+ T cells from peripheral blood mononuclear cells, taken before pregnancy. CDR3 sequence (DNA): TGTGCCAGTAGTTTCCTCGGGACAGCAAATTCACCCCTCCACTTT. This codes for CASSFLGTANSPLHF.